One sample yielded the 26 T cell receptor beta chains listed below, sequenced in a study of beta chain features in type 1 diabetes. Every bit of the isolated RNA underwent reverse transcription, so sequencing read expressed TCRB transcripts. Method: immunoSEQ multiplex PCR; TCRdb's copy keeps in-frame clones and lacks some. The data show hundreds of thousands of clones, 15% seen once. Specimen: naive CD4+ T cells from blood. The receptors come from a young man in good health.

The chain employs TRBV15 and TRBJ1-4, with D unresolved. This CDR3 is built from 15 residues. Trimming took 2 bases from V and 8 from J, leaving 15 bases between them. CDR1 LNHNV and CDR2 YYDKDF come from the germline V gene (reference sequence). The chain's CDR3 is CATSRSLGLGEKLFF. The CDR3 DNA reads as TGTGCCACCAGCAGAAGTCTTGGATTAGGGGAAAAACTGTTTTTT.

The chain combines TRBV28 with TRBJ2-7, with 9 bases lining up with TRBD1. The V gene end was trimmed by 5 bases and the J gene end by 3 bases; junction bases not matched to a gene: 8. Germline V gene sequence: CDR1 MDHEN, CDR2 SYDVKM. There are 15 residues in the CDR3. For the CDR3, the DNA is TGTGCCAGCAGTCCCCCGACAGGGGGGGTCTACGAGCAGTACTTC. Protein sequence: CASSPPTGGVYEQYF.

This clone showed up just a few times. This sequence joins TRBV6-7 and TRBJ2-7; D gene ambiguous. TRBV6-7 is treated as an ORF (open reading frame) with a function not yet certain. With 3 bases removed from V and 2 bases from J, the gap between germline ends came to 14 bases. The CDR3 is 15 residues long. This CDR3 is CASSYFERATYEQYF. CDR3 sequence (DNA): TGTGCCAGCAGTTATTTCGAAAGGGCAACCTACGAGCAGTACTTC.

This clone has only a few counts. The V gene is TRBV11-2, the J gene TRBJ2-1, with D possibly TRBD2 on 5 matching bases. This CDR3 is 13 amino acids long. V lost 6 bases, J lost 7 bases, and 13 bases lay in between. Germline V gives CDR1 SGHAT, CDR2 FQNNGV. CDR3 coding DNA: TGTGCCAGCAGGAAAATTGAGGGAAATGAGCAGTTCTTC. It translates to CASRKIEGNEQFF.

Only a few counts were recorded for this clone. V gene TRBV5-4 combines with J gene TRBJ1-3; D is ambiguous. V gave up 3 bases and J gave up 0 bases, with 13 bases separating them. The V gene's germline CDR1 is SGHNT and CDR2 YYREEE (reference sequence). This CDR3 is built from 16 residues. The CDR3 protein is CASSSAERRSGNTIYF. DNA for the CDR3: TGTGCCAGCAGCTCCGCTGAACGGCGCTCTGGAAACACCATATATTTT.

This clone appeared a few times. The chain joins TRBV14 to TRBJ1-6, with D possibly matching TRBD1 (6 bases). CDR3 length: 14 residues. Germline V gene data show CDR1 as SGHDN and CDR2 as FVKESK. Trimming took 4 bases from V and 6 from J, leaving 10 bases between them. DNA for the CDR3: TGTGCCAGCAGCCCCGGACAGTTTAATTCACCCCTCCACTTT. Translating gives CASSPGQFNSPLHF.

The chain uses TRBV7-9 and TRBJ1-4; TRBD1 aligns across 7 bases. The CDR3 consists of 16 residues. Germline V gene lookup returns CDR1 SEHNR and CDR2 FQNEAQ (reference sequence). The V and J ends lost 0 bases and 7 bases, in that order; junction bases with no gene match: 8. The CDR3 nucleotides are TGTGCCAGCAGCTTAGCGAGGCAGGGGGATGGTGAAAAACTGTTTTTT. Translation gives CASSLARQGDGEKLFF.

This clone was detected only a few times. V is TRBV7-2 and J is TRBJ1-2, with D possibly matching TRBD1 (6 bases). Trimming cost V 3 bases and J 2 bases, with 19 bases left between them. This CDR3 is built from 17 residues. Germline V lookup: CDR1 SGHTA, CDR2 FQGNSA. Here the CDR3 reads CASSLKGVRGGNYGYTF. The CDR3 bases are TGTGCCAGCAGCTTGAAGGGCGTCAGGGGAGGAAACTATGGCTACACCTTC.

The chain carries TRBV2 and TRBJ1-6, with a weak D call TRBD1 (5 bases). CDR1 and CDR2 (germline): SNHLY, FYNNEI. Trimming pared 3 bases from V and 15 bases from J, leaving 15 bases between. The CDR3 consists of 13 residues. As DNA, the CDR3 is TGTGCCAGCAGTGAGGAGGGGATCCAGCTCCTCCACTTT. This translates into CASSEEGIQLLHF.

This clone came up a few times. The chain links TRBV6-5 to TRBJ1-1; D is ambiguous. V was pared by 5 bases and J by 11 bases, with 18 bases between. In germline, CDR1 is MNHEY, CDR2 SVGAGI. CDR3 length equals 13 residues. CDR3: CASSEDGPLTAFF. CDR3 nucleotides: TGTGCCAGCAGTGAGGACGGCCCTCTGACCGCTTTCTTT.

The genes are TRBV28 and TRBJ1-5, with D hard to call. V was cut by 8 bases and J by 1 base, with 12 bases left in between. Germline CDR1 and CDR2: MDHEN and SYDVKM. There are 14 residues in the CDR3. CDR3 DNA sequence: TGTGCCAGCTCGTCAAGACAAAGCAATCAGCCCCAGCATTTT. This encodes CASSSRQSNQPQHF.

This clone was seen a few times. This chain joins TRBV9 and TRBJ2-2, with 7 nucleotides matching TRBD2. Germline lookup yields CDR1 SGDLS and CDR2 YYNGEE. The CDR3 has 16 residues. The junction had 7 bases not matched to a gene; V was cut back by 5 bases and J by 0 bases. The CDR3 loop reads CASRKGSGANTGELFF. The CDR3 nucleotides are TGTGCCAGCAGGAAAGGGAGCGGGGCGAACACCGGGGAGCTGTTTTTT.

This clone was counted between two and nine times. V and J are TRBV29-1 and TRBJ2-1; 12 positions match TRBD1. Per the germline V gene, CDR1 is SQVTM and CDR2 is ANQGSEA. The CDR3 covers 16 residues. V shed 3 bases and J 4 bases; nucleotides not matched to a gene: 7. The CDR3 DNA reads as TGCAGCGTTGAGAGGAGGGACAGGGGGCCTTACAATGAGCAGTTCTTC. Protein sequence: CSVERRDRGPYNEQFF.

This chain joins TRBV28 and TRBJ2-7; 8 bases map to TRBD1. Germline CDR1 MDHEN, CDR2 SYDVKM. This CDR3 has 13 residues. The junction had 8 bases not matched to a gene; V was cut back by 8 bases and J by 5 bases. The DNA for the CDR3 is TGTGCCAGCCGGGGGACAGGTGTCGACGAGCAGTACTTC. Residues: CASRGTGVDEQYF.

In this sample, this clone turned up a few times. V gene TRBV25-1 combines with J gene TRBJ2-2; tentatively, D is TRBD1 or TRBD2 (6 bases each). Trimming cost V 1 base and J 3 bases, with 12 bases left between them. Germline V CDR1 and CDR2: MGHDK, SYGVNS. CDR3 length equals 16 residues. CDR3 bases: TGTGCCAGCAGTGAATCTGGGGGGCAGTACACCGGGGAGCTGTTTTTT. It encodes CASSESGGQYTGELFF. The full variable domain, completed using reference TRBV25-1 and TRBJ2-2, is EADIYQTPRYLVIGTGKKITLECSQTMGHDKMYWYQQDPGMELHLIHYSYGVNSTEKGDLSSESTVSRIRTEHFPLTLESARPSHTSQYLCASSESGGQYTGELFFGEGSRLTVL.

Turning to this clone: The sample has other DNA sequences that encode this CDR3 too. The V call is TRBV9, the J call TRBJ2-1; D perhaps matches TRBD1 (6 bases). V was cut by 2 bases and J by 0 bases, with 9 bases left in between. This CDR3 has 15 residues. CDR1 and CDR2 (germline): SGDLS, YYNGEE. The CDR3 nucleotides are TGTGCCAGCAGCGTGAGGGGGAGCTCCTACAATGAGCAGTTCTTC. It encodes CASSVRGSSYNEQFF.

This clone appeared a few times. CDR3 bases: TGCGCCAGCAGCGTCCTGGACAGGGGGAGCACAGATACGCAGTATTTT. Translating it yields CASSVLDRGSTDTQYF. The chain employs TRBV5-1 and TRBJ2-3; 10 bases are a match to TRBD1. In germline, CDR1 is SGHRS, CDR2 YFSETQ. The CDR3 consists of 16 residues. V was clipped by 4 bases and J by 0 bases; unmatched bases: 5.

There are a few counts of this clone. V is TRBV7-3 and J is TRBJ1-2; TRBD1 might be the D (5 bases). Germline-derived CDR1 and CDR2 are SGHTA and FQGTGA. CDR3 length: 14 residues. V shed 0 bases and J shed 8 bases, with 13 bases lying between them. The CDR3 reads CASSLTEGREGYTF. Written as DNA, the CDR3 is TGTGCCAGCAGCTTAACGGAGGGACGAGAAGGCTACACCTTC.

This chain uses TRBV5-7 with TRBJ1-6, with 9 bases matching TRBD1. TRBV5-7 is annotated as an ORF whose role is uncertain. This CDR3 region has 14 residues. J lost 7 bases, V lost 4 bases, and 3 bases had no gene match. The CDR3 DNA sequence: TGTGCCAGCAGCCCCGGGACAGGGAATTCACCCCTCCACTTT. This sequence encodes CASSPGTGNSPLHF.

The genes are TRBV18 and TRBJ1-4, with D hard to call. V lost 2 bases, J lost 0 bases, and 10 bases lay in between. CDR3 length: 16 amino acids. The V gene's germline CDR1 is KGHSH and CDR2 LQKENI. This CDR3 reads CASSPMSQTTNEKLFF. Written as DNA, the CDR3 is TGTGCCAGCTCACCAATGTCACAGACAACTAATGAAAAACTGTTTTTT. Full variable domain (outside the CDR3, taken from reference TRBV18 and TRBJ1-4): NAGVMQNPRHLVRRRGQEARLRCSPMKGHSHVYWYRQLPEEGLKFMVYLQKENIIDESGMPKERFSAEFPKEGPSILRIQQVVRGDSAAYFCASSPMSQTTNEKLFFGSGTQLSVL.

The chain carries TRBV13 and TRBJ2-5, with 7 nucleotides matching TRBD2. Near its end, the DNA agrees better with TRBJ2-7, so the J call may be wrong. Germline assignment: CDR1 PRHDT and CDR2 FYEKMQ (reference sequence). The length of the CDR3 is 14 residues. The CDR3 is CASSSSGGAYEQYF. CDR3 DNA: TGTGCCAGCAGCTCCTCGGGAGGAGCCTACGAGCAGTACTTC.

This chain links TRBV7-3 with TRBJ2-3; TRBD2 is a possible D gene (6 bases). Germline V gene sequence: CDR1 SGHTA, CDR2 FQGTGA. The CDR3 covers 16 residues. V was trimmed by 4 bases and J by 0 bases, leaving 14 bases between them. CDR3 sequence (DNA): TGTGCCAGCAGCTCCACGGGCGGGGTTAGCACAGATACGCAGTATTTT. The encoded protein is CASSSTGGVSTDTQYF.

This chain uses TRBV6-5 with TRBJ1-5; 10 bases match TRBD1. The CDR3 spans 15 residues. V gave up 6 bases and J gave up 4 bases; unmatched junction bases: 6. The V gene's germline CDR1 is MNHEY and CDR2 SVGAGI. CDR3 protein: CASRRDRGRNQPQHF. CDR3 DNA: TGTGCCAGCAGACGAGACAGGGGGCGGAATCAGCCCCAGCATTTT.

The chain couples TRBV5-1 to TRBJ2-7; 8 positions agree with TRBD2. Looked up from germline, CDR1 is SGHRS and CDR2 is YFSETQ. This CDR3 has 13 amino acids. V gave up 4 bases and J gave up 6 bases; unmatched junction bases: 6. CDR3 DNA sequence: TGCGCCAGCAGCCCCCAAGCGGGAGCCGAGCAGTACTTC. This encodes CASSPQAGAEQYF.

The sample holds a few counts of this clone. The chain recombines TRBV7-9 with TRBJ2-5; 11 bases line up with TRBD2. The germline CDR1 and CDR2 sequences are SEHNR and FQNEAQ (reference sequence). Trimming cost V 3 bases and J 5 bases; bases outside gene matches: 8. The length of the CDR3 is 16 residues. The CDR3 nucleotides are TGTGCCAGCAGCTTGGCTAGCGGGGGGTCATCGGAGACCCAGTACTTC. Protein sequence: CASSLASGGSSETQYF. Full variable domain (missing parts from reference TRBV7-9 and TRBJ2-5): DTGVSQNPRHKITKRGQNVTFRCDPISEHNRLYWYRQTLGQGPEFLTYFQNEAQLEKSRLLSDRFSAERPKGSFSTLEIQRTEQGDSAMYLCASSLASGGSSETQYFGPGTRLLVL.

J is TRBJ2-1 and V is TRBV7-6; D remains unclear. The CDR3 runs 13 residues. Germline V CDR1 and CDR2: SGHVS, FNYEAQ. Trimming pared 2 bases from V and 4 bases from J, leaving 6 bases between. The CDR3 DNA is TGTGCCAGCAGCTTACGCGATTACAATGAGCAGTTCTTC. Amino acids: CASSLRDYNEQFF.